These 16 T cell receptor beta chains originate from one sample sequenced in a study of blood T cell repertoires in COVID-19. The protocol was immunoSEQ multiplex PCR, while the TCRdb copy is restricted to in-frame clones and leaves out a portion. This sample has about 240,000 clones; roughly nine tenths occur once, and the top ten carry 7.2%. The sequenced sample consisted of peripheral blood. The receptors stem from a man in his fifties or sixties who had recovered from COVID-19.

J is TRBJ2-3 and V is TRBV5-1; possibly TRBD1 for D (5 bases). Germline V gene sequence: CDR1 SGHRS, CDR2 YFSETQ. This CDR3 comprises 14 residues. Trimming shortened V by 3 bases and J by 2 bases, and 10 bases separated the two germline ends. The CDR3 nucleotides read TGCGCCAGCAGCTCCCAGACAGTCACAGATACGCAGTATTTT. As protein: CASSSQTVTDTQYF.

This clone has only one observation. This chain joins TRBV6-1 and TRBJ1-2; 8 nucleotides align to TRBD1. Germline CDR1 reads MNHNS; CDR2 reads SASEGT. Trimming took 3 bases from V and 1 from J; bases not matched to a gene: 7. CDR3 length equals 16 residues. The CDR3 DNA follows: TGTGCCAGCAGTGAGGACAGGGCCACGCTTAACTATGGCTACACCTTC. Its translation is CASSEDRATLNYGYTF.

This clone was observed many times. The chain has TRBV19 and TRBJ1-1, with TRBD1 as a possible D gene (6 bases). The ends were cut back, 3 bases at V and 1 base at J, with 12 bases in the middle. The CDR3 has 15 residues. CDR1 LNHDA and CDR2 SQIVND come from the germline V gene (reference sequence). The CDR3 bases are TGTGCCAGTAGTATCTACCTACAGGGGAACACTGAAGCTTTCTTT. This sequence encodes CASSIYLQGNTEAFF.

The chain carries TRBV20-1 and TRBJ2-3; unclear D gene. The CDR3 loop spans 14 amino acids. CDR1 and CDR2 (germline): DFQATT, SNEGSKA (reference sequence). Trimming took 3 bases from V and 2 from J, leaving 12 bases between them. The CDR3 loop reads CSASFARVTDTQYF. The DNA for the CDR3 is TGCAGTGCTAGTTTCGCACGGGTCACAGATACGCAGTATTTT.

This chain's CDR3 is CASSQTRDKGRDEQFF. CDR3 coding DNA: TGTGCCAGCTCACAAACCCGGGACAAGGGGAGGGATGAGCAGTTCTTC. The chain uses TRBV18 and TRBJ2-1, with D possibly matching TRBD2 (7 bases). CDR3 length: 16 residues. From germline, CDR1 is KGHSH and CDR2 LQKENI. The V and J ends lost 4 bases and 8 bases respectively, with 21 bases between them.

The chain has TRBV19 and TRBJ1-3; D is perhaps TRBD1 (6 bases). The CDR3 sequence is 14 residues long. Per the germline V gene, CDR1 is LNHDA and CDR2 is SQIVND (reference sequence). With 3 bases removed from V and 4 bases from J, the gap between germline ends came to 10 bases. CDR3 DNA: TGTGCCAGTAGTATTGGGGGCTCCGGAAACACCATATATTTT. Translating gives CASSIGGSGNTIYF.

The chain has TRBV19 and TRBJ1-2; 7 positions agree with TRBD1. The CDR3 spans 13 residues. The germline CDR1 and CDR2 sequences are LNHDA and SQIVND (reference sequence). V lost 6 bases and J lost 4; bases outside the gene matches: 5. The CDR3 DNA reads TGTGCCAGTAGGGACAGGCTCTCCTATGGCTACACCTTC. Its protein is CASRDRLSYGYTF.

CDR3 sequence (DNA): TGCGCCAGCAGCTTGGTTGGAACAGGGGGTCGTGGCTACACCTTC. Translated, it gives CASSLVGTGGRGYTF. The genes are TRBV5-1 and TRBJ1-2; 8 bases map to TRBD1. This CDR3 region has 15 residues. V shed 0 bases, J shed 7 bases, and the junction held 8 bases outside the gene matches. Germline values: CDR1 SGHRS, CDR2 YFSETQ.

The chain combines TRBV5-1 with TRBJ2-5; 7 positions agree with TRBD2. Germline V gene data show CDR1 as SGHRS and CDR2 as YFSETQ. V shed 7 bases and J 1 base; nucleotides not matched to a gene: 10. CDR3 length: 15 residues. The CDR3 loop reads CASSPASSGQETQYF. CDR3 in DNA: TGCGCCAGCTCCCCCGCCTCTAGCGGCCAAGAGACCCAGTACTTC.

V is TRBV5-1 and J is TRBJ1-6; 11 bases agree with TRBD1. The V and J ends lost 0 bases and 9 bases, in that order; junction bases with no gene match: 5. The CDR3 totals 16 residues. Germline lookup yields CDR1 SGHRS and CDR2 YFSETQ. Written as DNA, the CDR3 is TGCGCCAGCAGCTTGGCCGGGACAGGGGGTGGTTCACCCCTCCACTTT. Translated: CASSLAGTGGGSPLHF.

This sequence joins TRBV2 and TRBJ2-7, with a possible D match to TRBD1 (6 bases). The germline gives CDR1 SNHLY, CDR2 FYNNEI. Trimming removed 6 bases from V and 0 bases from J, with 12 bases in between. The CDR3 runs to 14 residues. The CDR3 protein is CASRTDRYSYEQYF. The CDR3 nucleotides read TGTGCCAGCAGAACGGACAGATACTCCTACGAGCAGTACTTC. Full variable domain (remainder filled in from reference TRBV2 and TRBJ2-7): EPEVTQTPSHQVTQMGQEVILRCVPISNHLYFYWYRQILGQKVEFLVSFYNNEISEKSEIFDDQFSVERPDGSNFTLKIRSTKLEDSAMYFCASRTDRYSYEQYFGPGTRLTVT.

The chain combines TRBV3-1 (or the pseudogene TRBV3-2) with TRBJ1-2, with no clear D. CDR1 LGHDT and CDR2 YNNKEL come from the germline V gene (reference sequence). The CDR3 length is 13 residues. Trimming cost V 4 bases and J 4 bases, with 10 bases left between them. As DNA, the CDR3 is TGTGCCAGCAGCCTCCGCGGAGCCTATGGCTACACCTTC. Its translation: CASSLRGAYGYTF.

The chain couples TRBV25-1 to TRBJ1-2; no definite D call. Trimming cost V 8 bases and J 5 bases, with 15 bases left between them. The CDR3 runs 13 residues. The germline V gene has CDR1 MGHDK and CDR2 SYGVNS. The CDR3 loop reads CASASVYAYGYTF. Here the CDR3 DNA reads TGTGCCAGCGCGAGTGTATACGCTTATGGCTACACCTTC.

The rearrangement links TRBV6-1 to TRBJ2-5; D gene uncertain. This CDR3 is built from 13 residues. Between the trimmed V and J ends, which lost 1 base and 5 bases, there was a span of 8 bases. From germline, CDR1 is MNHNS and CDR2 SASEGT. CDR3 nucleotides: TGTGCCAGCAGTGAAGTAGTCAGGGAGACCCAGTACTTC. Its protein is CASSEVVRETQYF.

V is TRBV5-1 and J is TRBJ2-1, with 11 bases that match TRBD2. The CDR3 is made up of 15 amino acids. Germline CDR1 SGHRS, CDR2 YFSETQ. V was pared by 4 bases and J by 5 bases, with 5 bases of the junction left unmatched. The CDR3 bases are TGCGCCAGCAGCGTCTTACTAGCGGGGGACAATGAGCAGTTCTTC. Its translation: CASSVLLAGDNEQFF. The variable domain in full, completed from reference TRBV5-1 and TRBJ2-1, reads KAGVTQTPRYLIKTRGQQVTLSCSPISGHRSVSWYQQTPGQGLQFLFEYFSETQRNKGNFPGRFSGRQFSNSRSEMNVSTLELGDSALYLCASSVLLAGDNEQFFGPGTRLTVL.

J is TRBJ2-1 and V is TRBV7-8; D might be TRBD2 (6 bases). The CDR3 sequence is 14 residues long. V lost 5 bases and J 5 bases, leaving 13 bases between the germline ends. Germline V gene sequence: CDR1 SGHVS, CDR2 FQNEAQ. The CDR3 sequence is CASSGAGRDNEQFF. The CDR3 DNA is TGTGCCAGCAGCGGGGCGGGGAGAGACAATGAGCAGTTCTTC.